The rows below give T cell receptor beta chains drawn from one sample of a study of immune evolution from preneoplasia to lung adenocarcinoma. Profiled with immunoSEQ multiplex PCR; TCRdb holds only in-frame clones, not every one. The sample lists 4,500 to 6,500 clones, over 75% occurring once. The sequenced material came from FFPE minimally invasive lung adenocarcinoma tissue. Source of these receptors: a person aged 60 to 85 with lung adenocarcinoma. The CDR3 runs from the conserved cysteine through the conserved F or W. D genes are given only for firm matches. Expanded clones are given a class, and other clones once, few, many or no size at all.

D gene: -
V gene: TRBV4-3
clone size: -
J gene: TRBJ2-2
CDR3 length: 15
CDR3 protein: CASSHGESNTGELFF
CDR3 DNA: TGCGCCAGCAGCCACGGCGAAAGTAACACCGGGGAGCTGTTTTTT

D gene: -
V gene: TRBV5-1
clone size: -
J gene: TRBJ1-3
CDR3 length: 14
CDR3 protein: CASSLGGSGNTIYF
CDR3 DNA: TGCGCCAGCAGCTTGGGTGGTTCTGGAAACACCATATATTTT

D gene: TRBD2
V gene: TRBV5-4
clone size: -
J gene: TRBJ2-5
CDR3 length: 15
CDR3 protein: CASSLEERGQETQYF
CDR3 DNA: TGTGCCAGCAGCTTGGAGGAGCGGGGGCAAGAGACCCAGTACTTC

D gene: -
V gene: TRBV5-6
clone size: few
J gene: TRBJ2-7
CDR3 length: 15
CDR3 protein: CASSPGGQLTYEQYF
CDR3 DNA: TGTGCCAGCAGCCCTGGGGGGCAGCTTACCTACGAGCAGTACTTC

D gene: TRBD1
V gene: TRBV9
clone size: -
J gene: TRBJ2-1
CDR3 length: 15
CDR3 protein: CASSVVGQTYNEQFF
CDR3 DNA: TGTGCCAGCAGCGTAGTGGGACAGACCTACAATGAGCAGTTCTTC

D gene: -
V gene: TRBV7-7
clone size: -
J gene: TRBJ1-1
CDR3 length: 13
CDR3 protein: CASSPTVNTEAFF
CDR3 DNA: TGTGCTAGCAGCCCAACAGTGAACACTGAAGCTTTCTTT

D gene: -
V gene: TRBV6-6
clone size: once
J gene: TRBJ1-1
CDR3 length: 11
CDR3 protein: CASRYDTEAFF
CDR3 DNA: TGTGCCAGCAGGTACGACACTGAAGCTTTCTTT

D gene: TRBD2
V gene: TRBV7-3
clone size: once
J gene: TRBJ2-5
CDR3 length: 16
CDR3 protein: CASSSGLAGDQETQYF
CDR3 DNA: TGTGCCAGCAGCTCGGGACTAGCGGGGGACCAAGAGACCCAGTACTTC

D gene: TRBD1
V gene: TRBV6-5
clone size: -
J gene: TRBJ1-2
CDR3 length: 15
CDR3 protein: CASTNLDRGGYGYTF
CDR3 DNA: TGTGCCAGCACCAATCTAGACAGGGGAGGGTATGGCTACACCTTC

D gene: TRBD2
V gene: TRBV5-4
clone size: -
J gene: TRBJ2-1
CDR3 length: 15
CDR3 protein: CASSLTSGSLNEQFF
CDR3 DNA: TGTGCCAGCAGCTTGACTAGCGGGAGTTTGAATGAGCAGTTCTTC

D gene: -
V gene: TRBV30
clone size: -
J gene: TRBJ2-7
CDR3 length: 13
CDR3 protein: CAWKGAGTYEQYF
CDR3 DNA: TGTGCCTGGAAGGGCGCAGGAACCTACGAGCAGTACTTC

D gene: -
V gene: TRBV7-9
clone size: -
J gene: TRBJ1-2
CDR3 length: 14
CDR3 protein: CASSIGEGSYGYTF
CDR3 DNA: TGTGCCAGCAGCATCGGGGAGGGAAGCTATGGCTACACCTTC

D gene: TRBD2
V gene: TRBV19
clone size: once
J gene: TRBJ2-3
CDR3 length: 16
CDR3 protein: CASSNGLARGVDTQYF
CDR3 DNA: TGTGCCAGTAGTAACGGACTAGCGAGAGGAGTAGATACGCAGTATTTT

D gene: -
V gene: TRBV10-2
clone size: -
J gene: TRBJ2-7
CDR3 length: 17
CDR3 protein: CASSESTRGTFSYEQYF
CDR3 DNA: TGCGCCAGCAGTGAGTCGACTCGGGGGACGTTCTCCTACGAGCAGTACTTC

D gene: TRBD1
V gene: TRBV19
clone size: -
J gene: TRBJ2-7
CDR3 length: 13
CDR3 protein: CASSEGGEREQYF
CDR3 DNA: TGTGCCAGTAGTGAAGGGGGCGAAAGGGAGCAGTACTTC

D gene: TRBD1
V gene: TRBV5-1
clone size: -
J gene: TRBJ2-7
CDR3 length: 14
CDR3 protein: CASSRTGTDYEQYF
CDR3 DNA: TGCGCCAGCAGTAGAACCGGGACAGACTACGAGCAGTACTTC

D gene: TRBD1
V gene: TRBV7-8
clone size: -
J gene: TRBJ1-2
CDR3 length: 15
CDR3 protein: CASSQPGDSNYGYTF
CDR3 DNA: TGTGCCAGCAGCCAGCCGGGGGACAGTAACTATGGCTACACCTTC

D gene: TRBD2
V gene: TRBV27
clone size: -
J gene: TRBJ2-1
CDR3 length: 14
CDR3 protein: CASRLAGSYNEQFF
CDR3 DNA: TGTGCCAGCCGACTAGCGGGCTCCTACAATGAGCAGTTCTTC

D gene: -
V gene: TRBV30
clone size: few
J gene: TRBJ2-1
CDR3 length: 12
CDR3 protein: CARRNIYNEQFF
CDR3 DNA: TGTGCCCGGAGGAACATCTACAATGAGCAGTTCTTC

D gene: -
V gene: TRBV28
clone size: -
J gene: TRBJ2-7
CDR3 length: 14
CDR3 protein: CASFKGRNTYEQYF
CDR3 DNA: TGTGCCAGCTTTAAGGGACGGAATACCTACGAGCAGTACTTC

D gene: TRBD1
V gene: TRBV28
clone size: -
J gene: TRBJ1-1
CDR3 length: 13
CDR3 protein: CASSHRGEVRAFF
CDR3 DNA: TGTGCCAGCAGTCACAGGGGGGAGGTTAGAGCTTTCTTT

D gene: TRBD1
V gene: TRBV2
clone size: once
J gene: TRBJ1-4
CDR3 length: 14
CDR3 protein: CASKAGQNNEKLFF
CDR3 DNA: TGTGCCAGCAAAGCGGGACAGAATAATGAAAAACTGTTTTTT

D gene: TRBD2
V gene: TRBV6-4
clone size: few
J gene: TRBJ2-3
CDR3 length: 16
CDR3 protein: CASSDSTSGSTDTQYF
CDR3 DNA: TGTGCCAGCAGTGACTCGACTAGCGGGAGCACAGATACGCAGTATTTT

D gene: TRBD1
V gene: TRBV29-1
clone size: -
J gene: TRBJ2-7
CDR3 length: 14
CDR3 protein: CSVSSDRVFYEQYF
CDR3 DNA: TGCAGCGTTTCCTCCGACAGGGTCTTCTACGAGCAGTACTTC

D gene: -
V gene: TRBV14
clone size: few
J gene: TRBJ2-3
CDR3 length: 14
CDR3 protein: CASSQRQITDTQYF
CDR3 DNA: TGTGCCAGCAGCCAGCGACAGATCACAGATACGCAGTATTTT

D gene: TRBD1
V gene: TRBV19
clone size: -
J gene: TRBJ2-2
CDR3 length: 14
CDR3 protein: CASSRDRVTGELFF
CDR3 DNA: TGTGCCAGTAGTAGGGACAGGGTTACCGGGGAGCTGTTTTTT

D gene: TRBD1
V gene: TRBV29-1
clone size: -
J gene: TRBJ2-3
CDR3 length: 12
CDR3 protein: CSVGQGGDTQYF
CDR3 DNA: TGCAGCGTCGGACAGGGAGGAGATACGCAGTATTTT

D gene: TRBD1
V gene: TRBV15
clone size: -
J gene: TRBJ1-3
CDR3 length: 15
CDR3 protein: CATSTRQGEGNTIYF
CDR3 DNA: TGTGCCACCAGCACAAGACAGGGGGAAGGAAACACCATATATTTT

D gene: TRBD1
V gene: TRBV19
clone size: -
J gene: TRBJ2-1
CDR3 length: 15
CDR3 protein: CASSVTGGSINEQFF
CDR3 DNA: TGTGCCAGTAGTGTAACAGGGGGCTCTATCAATGAGCAGTTCTTC